This T cell receptor (beta chain) was found in a study of OX40 agonist ivuxolimab in advanced cancers. Overall study: The patients' treatment was ivuxolimab, an agonistic anti-OX40 (CD134) antibody.

Method: immunoSEQ multiplex PCR; TCRdb's copy keeps in-frame clones and lacks some. The data show some 50,000 clones, with about 81% seen just once and nearly 0.7% held by the top ten. A word on this clone: As yet, its antigen is unknown.

Broader study findings: At 0.1 to 3.0 mg/kg, CD4+ and CD8+ blood T cells expanded clonally by week 6. Relative to CD4+ cells, CD8+ T cells on average had more expanded clones. Also showing low normalized T-cell clonal expansion were some of the nonresponders.

Germline lookup yields CDR1 SQVTM and CDR2 ANQGSEA. The CDR3 has 14 residues. Unmatched junction bases numbered 14, after V lost 4 bases and J lost 11 bases. The clonotype comes from an adult with an advanced solid tumor such as melanoma, head and neck, liver or kidney cancer. The specimen comprised CD4+ or CD8+ T cells sorted from blood, sampled in a trial of the OX40 agonist ivuxolimab. The gene calls are TRBV29-1 and TRBJ1-5; 7 nucleotides align to TRBD1. The CDR3 DNA reads TGCAGCGTTGGCCTTACAGGGGCCGGGGGAGCCCAGCATTTT. It is translated as CSVGLTGAGGAQHF.